The T cell receptor beta chain described here comes from a study of blood T cell repertoires in COVID-19. Study-level information: The analysed material was cDNA or gDNA that came from T cells, B-cell-depleted T cells, or PBMCs.

Per the germline V gene, CDR1 is KGHSH and CDR2 is LQKENI. The CDR3 has 14 amino acids. V lost 2 bases to trimming and J lost 2 bases; unmatched junction nucleotides: 1. Per the study methods: The authors estimated nucleated cell counts from reference gene primer amplification. The table came from immunoSEQ multiplex PCR; TCRdb's copy has only in-frame clones and leaves some out. That table is the source of V, J and clone size, and D and trimming were worked out from the DNA. The table records nearly 250,000 clones, 86% of them present only once. What was sequenced was peripheral blood. This clonotype originated in a woman aged 55-69 years who had recovered from COVID-19. The V and J genes are TRBV18 and TRBJ2-3; TRBD2 matches 7 bases. The CDR3, as DNA: TGTGCCAGCTCACCAGGGACTACCACAGATACGCAGTATTTT. Protein product: CASSPGTTTDTQYF.